This T cell receptor beta chain was captured in a study of T-cell memory formation after mild COVID-19. Study overall: Clusters were largely donor specific.

TCRdb used MiXCR to reprocess the 5' RACE reads, holding one entry per CDR3 protein. The sample consists of around 310,000 distinct CDR3 sequences, about 13% of them appearing once. This clonotype turned up a few times. As yet, its antigen is unknown. Findings and caveats of the study: CD4+ contracting clones were mainly CM and EM; CD8+ ones, EMRA. Clones shrinking between day 15 and 85 showed a balanced CD4/CD8 split, and those that grew later tilted toward CD4+. Whether day 37 second-wave clones are SARS-CoV-2-specific was not confirmed.

J was trimmed by 7 bases and V by 0 bases; bases with no gene match: 8. The CDR3 covers 16 residues. Germline lookup yields CDR1 LGHNA and CDR2 YSLEER. Sequencing was carried out using PBMCs or a T cell subset sorted from them (not recorded which). This chain connects TRBV4-3 to TRBJ2-3; TRBD2 aligns across 9 bases. This TCR was recovered from a man aged 18-30 years who had mild COVID-19 (a few samples of this study predate the infection). Cell type and time point are not known. CDR3 amino acids: CASSQDGSGGRNTQYF. CDR3 DNA sequence: TGCGCCAGCAGCCAAGATGGTAGCGGGGGCAGGAATACGCAGTATTTT.